This TCR beta chain is drawn from a study of Tregs in tolerant kidney transplant recipients. Profiled with immunoSEQ multiplex PCR; TCRdb holds only in-frame clones, not every one. This repertoire shows about 90,000 clones, approximately 94% found once; its top ten account for more than 1.5%. Germline-derived CDR1 and CDR2 are SGHAT and FQNNGV. The J segment lost 4 bases and the V segment lost 1 base, leaving 6 bases of the junction unmatched. This CDR3 is built from 16 residues. Related graft donors supplied nonmyeloablative bone marrow transplants, and mixed chimerism was transient. This chain connects TRBV11-2 to TRBJ2-1, with 8 nucleotides matching TRBD2. The clonotype comes from a human patient who received a combined kidney and bone marrow transplant. Some T cells may be the graft donor's. Here the sequenced sample was CD4+ T cells from blood (PBMCs), taken 12 months after the transplant. CDR3 coding DNA: TGTGCCAGCAGCTTAGTTCCGCGGGGGGAATACAATGAGCAGTTCTTC. Translated: CASSLVPRGEYNEQFF.